This TCR beta chain originates from a study of beta chain features in type 1 diabetes. Notes on the study in general: VDJ junctions from type 1 diabetes patients carried fewer insertions and larger deletions.

In this sample, this clone turned up a few times. The antigen is unknown. Isolated RNA was reverse transcribed in full, so expressed TCRB transcripts were sequenced. Sequencing was performed with immunoSEQ multiplex PCR; in TCRdb, only in-frame clones are kept and a portion is missing. The data contain roughly 500,000 clones, about 30% of them singletons. Trimming took 0 bases from V and 1 from J; bases not matched to a gene: 7. The CDR3 length is 17 residues. The V gene's germline CDR1 is SGDLS and CDR2 YYNGEE. The TCR originated in a man in his late teens or twenties in good health. The V call is TRBV9, the J call TRBJ2-1; 7 bases line up with TRBD2. The sequenced sample consisted of naive CD4+ T cells from blood. In nucleotides, the CDR3 is TGTGCCAGCAGCGTAGTCGGGGCTAGCGGTTCCTACAATGAGCAGTTCTTC. Its translation is CASSVVGASGSYNEQFF.